The T cell receptor (beta chain) described here comes from a study of low-dose radiotherapy and immunotherapy resistance in tumors. Alpha- and beta-chain coverage of first-strand cDNA came from TRAV- and TRBV-specific primers. Amplification, which lasted roughly 22 PCR cycles, used a constant-region primer and V-primer adapter to amplify TCRs. TCRdb recomputed calls from the reads with MiXCR, one row per CDR3 protein. This sample yields over 65,000 distinct CDR3 sequences, of which 15% to 20% are seen a single time; about 2.8% belongs to the top ten. This clonotype was recorded at least ten times. Time point of the sample: before trial treatment. CDR3 length equals 15 residues. Germline CDR1 SQVTM, CDR2 ANQGSEA. The V gene end was trimmed by 0 bases and the J gene end by 8 bases; junction bases not matched to a gene: 9.

The chain links TRBV29-1 to TRBJ1-4, with TRBD1 identical over 7 bases. The origin of this receptor is a male donor with prostate cancer. The sample consisted of PBMCs, taken before treatment. Here the CDR3 DNA reads TGCAGCGTTGAAGACCAACGGGACAGTTCCGAAAAACTGTTTTTT. Its protein product is CSVEDQRDSSEKLFF. Using reference TRBV29-1 and TRBJ1-4 for the parts outside the CDR3, the full variable domain is SAVISQKPSRDICQRGTSLTIQCQVDSQVTMMFWYRQQPGQSLTLIATANQGSEATYESGFVIDKFPISRPNLTFSTLTVSNMSPEDSSIYLCSVEDQRDSSEKLFFGSGTQLSVL.